This T cell receptor (beta chain) is drawn from a study of T cells in Graves' hyperthyroidism and ophthalmopathy. Study conclusions and caveats: The blood repertoire included most of the expanded thyroid clonotypes above 0.001.

Patients with ophthalmopathy all had a Clinical Activity Score of at least 3, a NOSPECS grade of at least 4 and duration under 3 months. The PBMCs had their origin in 7.5 to 10 ml of fresh peripheral blood. Amplification yielded TCR beta CDR3 regions, with RNA transcripts as the source. HTBI primers were the set used in a first-round RT-PCR of the TCR CDR3. TCRdb ran MiXCR on the multiplex PCR reads and lists one entry per CDR3 protein. The data show about 640,000 distinct CDR3 sequences, about 15% seen once. This clonotype appeared a few times. What it binds is not known. Germline V gene lookup returns CDR1 LNHDA and CDR2 SQIVND (reference sequence). The CDR3 has 13 amino acids. The V end was cut by 3 bases, the J end by 3 bases, with 6 bases between.

Material: blood. V usage is TRBV19 and J usage is TRBJ2-1; D is undetermined. The source of this sequence is a woman aged 45-60 years with Graves' ophthalmopathy. The CDR3 here is CASSMFVYNEQFF. For the CDR3, the DNA is TGTGCCAGTAGTATGTTCGTCTACAATGAGCAGTTCTTC.